This section outlines one T cell receptor beta chain sequence together with its context. Antigen specificity is unknown. This entry belongs to a study of naive and memory T cell subsets. General study points: Between naive and memory subsets, TCR abundance power law exponents differed. Naive repertoires, especially CD8, held a few larger clonotypes, possibly memory cells re-expressing CD45RA.

The CDR3 runs to 13 residues. V lost 4 bases and J lost 4, with 11 bases in between. Germline CDR1 SGHDT, CDR2 YYEEEE. Both TRBC1 and TRBC2 were covered by a beta constant-region primer of two equimolar oligonucleotides. Ligated cDNA was amplified by four rounds of PCR with nested alpha and beta constant-region primers and SP2. A 12-nucleotide UMI and the SP2 primer were added to the cDNA 3' end by oligonucleotide ligation. TCRdb redid the calling of the UMI-ligation and nested PCR reads with MiXCR, one entry per CDR3 protein. In the table there are more than 95,000 distinct CDR3 sequences, roughly 15% of which are singletons. Alpha and beta libraries were amplified separately from the second PCR onward. CD4+ T cell IFNgamma after overnight CMV lysate exposure gave donor CMV status.

This receptor was taken from a human donor in good health. Sequenced input: naive CD8+ T cells from blood. The chain carries TRBV5-6 and TRBJ1-1; D perhaps matches TRBD1 (5 bases). CDR3 loop: CASSPRGSTEAFF. DNA for the CDR3: TGTGCCAGCAGCCCAAGGGGCAGCACTGAAGCTTTCTTT.